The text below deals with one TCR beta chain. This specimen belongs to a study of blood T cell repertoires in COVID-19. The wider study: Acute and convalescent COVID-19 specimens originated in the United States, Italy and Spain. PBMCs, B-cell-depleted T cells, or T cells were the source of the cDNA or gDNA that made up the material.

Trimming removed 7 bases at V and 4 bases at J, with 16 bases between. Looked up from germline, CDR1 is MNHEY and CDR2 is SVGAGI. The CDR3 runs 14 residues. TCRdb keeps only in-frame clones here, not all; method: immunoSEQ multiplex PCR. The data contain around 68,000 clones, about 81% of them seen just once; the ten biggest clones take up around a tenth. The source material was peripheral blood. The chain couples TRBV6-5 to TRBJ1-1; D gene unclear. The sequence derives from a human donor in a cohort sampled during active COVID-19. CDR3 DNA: TGTGCCAGCAACTCCAGAGGCCGGGGCACTGAAGCTTTCTTT. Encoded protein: CASNSRGRGTEAFF.